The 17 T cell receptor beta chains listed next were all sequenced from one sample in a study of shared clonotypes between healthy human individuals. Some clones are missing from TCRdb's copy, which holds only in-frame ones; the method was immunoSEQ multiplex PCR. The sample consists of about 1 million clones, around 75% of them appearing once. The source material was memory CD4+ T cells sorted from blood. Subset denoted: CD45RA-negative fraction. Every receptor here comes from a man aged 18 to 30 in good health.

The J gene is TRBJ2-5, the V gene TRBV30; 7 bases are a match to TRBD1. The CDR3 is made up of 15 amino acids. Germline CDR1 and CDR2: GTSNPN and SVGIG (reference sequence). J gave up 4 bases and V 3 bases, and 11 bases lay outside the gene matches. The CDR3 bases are TGTGCCTGGAGGGGACAGACCCTCCCGACAGAGACCCAGTACTTC. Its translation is CAWRGQTLPTETQYF.

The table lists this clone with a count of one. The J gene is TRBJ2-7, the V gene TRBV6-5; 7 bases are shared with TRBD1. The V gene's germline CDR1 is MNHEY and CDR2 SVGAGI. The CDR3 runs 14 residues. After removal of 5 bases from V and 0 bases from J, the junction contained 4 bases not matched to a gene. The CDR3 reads CASSQTGSSYEQYF. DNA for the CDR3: TGTGCCAGCAGTCAGACAGGGAGCTCCTACGAGCAGTACTTC.

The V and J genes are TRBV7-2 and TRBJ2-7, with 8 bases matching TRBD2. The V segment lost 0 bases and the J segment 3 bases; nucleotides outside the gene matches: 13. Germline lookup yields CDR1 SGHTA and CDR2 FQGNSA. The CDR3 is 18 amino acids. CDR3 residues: CASSLAVQREFQSYEQYF. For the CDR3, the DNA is TGTGCCAGCAGCTTAGCGGTTCAGCGGGAGTTTCAGAGCTACGAGCAGTACTTC.

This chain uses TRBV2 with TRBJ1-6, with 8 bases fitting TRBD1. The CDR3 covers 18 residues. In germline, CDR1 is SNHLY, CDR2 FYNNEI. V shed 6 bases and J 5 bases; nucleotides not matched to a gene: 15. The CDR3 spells CASRGDRGALGNNSPLHF. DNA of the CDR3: TGTGCCAGCAGGGGAGACAGGGGCGCCCTGGGGAATAATTCACCCCTCCACTTT.

The CDR3 nucleotides read TGTGCCAGCAGCCATGGTATTACCGGGACAGGCCAGGAGACCCAGTACTTC. Translating it yields CASSHGITGTGQETQYF. J is TRBJ2-5 and V is TRBV14, with TRBD1 matching 8 bases. The CDR3 is made up of 17 amino acids. Germline V gene data show CDR1 as SGHDN and CDR2 as FVKESK. After removal of 3 bases from V and 5 bases from J, the junction contained 14 bases not matched to a gene. Using reference TRBV14 and TRBJ2-5 for the parts outside the CDR3, the full variable domain is EAGVTQFPSHSVIEKGQTVTLRCDPISGHDNLYWYRRVMGKEIKFLLHFVKESKQDESGMPNNRFLAERTGGTYSTLKVQPAELEDSGVYFCASSHGITGTGQETQYFGPGTRLLVL.

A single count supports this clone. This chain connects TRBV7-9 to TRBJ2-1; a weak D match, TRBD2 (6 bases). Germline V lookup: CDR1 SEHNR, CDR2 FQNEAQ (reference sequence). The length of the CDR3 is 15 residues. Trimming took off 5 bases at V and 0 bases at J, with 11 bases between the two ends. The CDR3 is CASSRGLGSYNEQFF. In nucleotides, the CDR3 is TGTGCCAGCAGCCGGGGACTTGGCTCCTACAATGAGCAGTTCTTC.

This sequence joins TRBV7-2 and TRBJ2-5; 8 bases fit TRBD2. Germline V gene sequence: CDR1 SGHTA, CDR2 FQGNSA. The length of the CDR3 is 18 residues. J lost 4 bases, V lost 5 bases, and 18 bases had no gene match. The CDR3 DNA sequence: TGTGCCAGCAGCCAAGATGGGGGTAGCGGGGCGGCGGTAGAGACCCAGTACTTC. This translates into CASSQDGGSGAAVETQYF.

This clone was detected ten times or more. CDR3: CASSVGQGGGYTF. In DNA, the CDR3 is TGTGCCAGCAGCGTGGGACAGGGGGGAGGCTACACCTTC. The V call is TRBV7-6, the J call TRBJ1-2; TRBD1 agrees at 11 bases. Germline V gives CDR1 SGHVS, CDR2 FNYEAQ. Trimming at V came to 5 bases and at J to 8 bases, leaving 4 bases not matched to a gene. The CDR3 sequence is 13 residues long.

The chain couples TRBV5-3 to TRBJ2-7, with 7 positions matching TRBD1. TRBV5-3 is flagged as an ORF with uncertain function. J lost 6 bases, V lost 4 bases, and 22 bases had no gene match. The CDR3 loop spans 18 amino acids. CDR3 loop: CARSPKTQIQGQRSEQYF. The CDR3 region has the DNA TGTGCCAGAAGCCCAAAAACACAAATACAGGGGCAGAGGAGCGAGCAGTACTTC.

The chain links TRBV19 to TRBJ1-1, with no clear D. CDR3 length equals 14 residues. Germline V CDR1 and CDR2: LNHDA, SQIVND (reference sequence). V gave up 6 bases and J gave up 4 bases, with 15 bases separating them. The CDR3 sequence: CASRRPVGGTEAFF. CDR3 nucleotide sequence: TGTGCCAGTAGAAGGCCGGTAGGCGGCACTGAAGCTTTCTTT.

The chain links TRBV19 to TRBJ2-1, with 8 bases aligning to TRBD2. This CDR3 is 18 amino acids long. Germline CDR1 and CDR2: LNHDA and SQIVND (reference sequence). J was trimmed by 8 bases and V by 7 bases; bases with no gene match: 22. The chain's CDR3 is CASMVNDAASGSRHEQFF. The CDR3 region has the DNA TGTGCCAGTATGGTCAATGACGCTGCCAGCGGGAGTAGGCATGAGCAGTTCTTC. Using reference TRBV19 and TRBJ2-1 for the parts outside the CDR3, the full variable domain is DGGITQSPKYLFRKEGQNVTLSCEQNLNHDAMYWYRQDPGQGLRLIYYSQIVNDFQKGDIAEGYSVSREKKESFPLTVTSAQKNPTAFYLCASMVNDAASGSRHEQFFGPGTRLTVL.

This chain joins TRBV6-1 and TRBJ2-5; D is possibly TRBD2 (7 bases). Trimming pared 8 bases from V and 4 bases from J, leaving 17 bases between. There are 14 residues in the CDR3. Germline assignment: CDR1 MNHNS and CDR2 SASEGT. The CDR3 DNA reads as TGTGCCAGCGATTTGGGAGGGGGGGCAGAGACCCAGTACTTC. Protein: CASDLGGGAETQYF.

This CDR3 is CASSKDFWEVSYEQYF. CDR3 nucleotides: TGTGCCAGCAGCAAAGATTTTTGGGAGGTTTCCTACGAGCAGTACTTC. J is TRBJ2-7 and V is TRBV21-1; the table's D call TRBD2 went unverified against the DNA. TRBV21-1 is labeled a pseudogene. CDR3 size: 16 residues.

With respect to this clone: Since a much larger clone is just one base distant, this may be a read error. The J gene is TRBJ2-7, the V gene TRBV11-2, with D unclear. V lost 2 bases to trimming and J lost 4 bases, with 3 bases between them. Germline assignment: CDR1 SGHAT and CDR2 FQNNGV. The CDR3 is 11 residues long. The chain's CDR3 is CASSLKYEQYF. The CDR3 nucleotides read TGTGCCAGCAGCTTAAAATACGAGCAGTACTTC.

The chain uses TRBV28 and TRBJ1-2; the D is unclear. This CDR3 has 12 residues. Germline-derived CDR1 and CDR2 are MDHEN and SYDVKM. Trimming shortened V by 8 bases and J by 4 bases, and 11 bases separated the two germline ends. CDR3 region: CASGKGFYGYTF. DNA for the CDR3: TGTGCCAGCGGTAAAGGCTTCTATGGCTACACCTTC.

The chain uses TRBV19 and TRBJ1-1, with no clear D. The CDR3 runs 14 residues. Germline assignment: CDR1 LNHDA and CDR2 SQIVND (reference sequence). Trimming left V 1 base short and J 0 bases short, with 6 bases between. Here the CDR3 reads CASSIVQMNTEAFF. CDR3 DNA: TGTGCCAGTAGTATAGTACAAATGAACACTGAAGCTTTCTTT.

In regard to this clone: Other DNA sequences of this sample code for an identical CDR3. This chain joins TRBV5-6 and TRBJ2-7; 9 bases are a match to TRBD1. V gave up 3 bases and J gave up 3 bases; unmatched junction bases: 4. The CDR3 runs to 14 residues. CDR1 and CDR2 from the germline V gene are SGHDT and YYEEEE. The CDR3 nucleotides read TGTGCCAGCAGCTGGGGACAGGGCAACTACGAGCAGTACTTC. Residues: CASSWGQGNYEQYF.